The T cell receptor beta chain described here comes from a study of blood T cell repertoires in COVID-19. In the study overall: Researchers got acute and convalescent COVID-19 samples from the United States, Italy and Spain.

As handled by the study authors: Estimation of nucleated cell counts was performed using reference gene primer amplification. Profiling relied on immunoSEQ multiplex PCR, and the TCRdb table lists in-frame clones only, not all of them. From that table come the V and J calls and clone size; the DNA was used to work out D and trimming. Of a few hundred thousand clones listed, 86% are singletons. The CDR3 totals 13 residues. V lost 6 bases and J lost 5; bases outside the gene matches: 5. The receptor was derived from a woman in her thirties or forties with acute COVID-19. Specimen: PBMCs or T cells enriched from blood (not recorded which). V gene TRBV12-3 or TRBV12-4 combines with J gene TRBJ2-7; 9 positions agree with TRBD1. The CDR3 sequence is CASSRDRANEQYF. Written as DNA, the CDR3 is TGTGCCAGCAGCAGGGACAGGGCTAACGAGCAGTACTTC.